This is a list of T cell receptor beta chains from one sample in a study of T cell repertoires in aging, cancer and after chemotherapy. From the multiplex PCR reads, TCRdb called clonotypes with MiXCR, one entry per CDR3 protein. Of approximately 13,000 distinct CDR3 sequences listed, approximately 24% are singletons. Sequenced input: blood. Receptors originate from a human donor in good health. The CDR3 runs from the conserved cysteine through the conserved F or W. D genes are given only for firm matches. Only part of the rows carry a size: once, few, many, or a class if the clone is expanded.

TRBV27	TRBJ2-1	few	-	CASSFPRGEQFF	TGTGCCAGCAGTTTCCCCCGGGGTGAGCAGTTCTTC
TRBV25-1	TRBJ1-4	-	TRBD1	CASSAFAGTVNEKLFF	TGTGCCAGCAGTGCATTCGCCGGGACAGTAAATGAAAAACTGTTTTTT
TRBV14	TRBJ1-1	-	TRBD1	CASSLGQGNTEAFF	TGTGCCAGCAGCCTAGGACAGGGGAACACTGAAGCTTTCTTT
TRBV10-3	TRBJ1-2	few	TRBD1	CAISRQGGDGYTF	TGTGCCATCAGTCGACAGGGCGGCGATGGCTACACCTTC
TRBV6-5	TRBJ1-2	-	-	CASSEPGNYGYTF	TGTGCCAGCAGTGAACCAGGGAACTATGGCTACACCTTC
TRBV19	TRBJ1-2	-	-	CASSIDPRRTYGYTF	TGTGCCAGTAGTATAGACCCCCGGCGAACTTATGGCTACACCTTC
TRBV4-3	TRBJ1-2	-	-	CASSHQGRGWGYTF	TGCGCCAGCAGCCACCAGGGGAGGGGTTGGGGCTACACCTTC
TRBV7-6	TRBJ1-1	-	TRBD1	CASSPRDSWVMGEAFF	TGTGCCAGCAGCCCCCGGGACAGCTGGGTGATGGGTGAAGCTTTCTTT
TRBV27	TRBJ1-6	-	-	CASSPGTQNSPLHF	TGTGCCAGCAGCCCCGGGACACAGAATTCACCCCTCCACTTT
TRBV5-1	TRBJ1-1	few	TRBD1	CASSLTGTVNTEAFF	TGCGCCAGCAGCCTAACCGGGACAGTGAACACTGAAGCTTTCTTT
TRBV12-3/TRBV12-4	TRBJ1-2	few	TRBD1	CASSLYGTGGNYGYTF	TGTGCCAGCAGTTTATACGGGACAGGGGGAAACTATGGCTACACCTTC
TRBV11-2	TRBJ1-1	-	-	CASSLAQYAEAFF	TGTGCCAGCAGCTTAGCACAGTACGCTGAAGCTTTCTTT
TRBV18	TRBJ1-4	-	TRBD1	CASSPLQGDNEKLFF	TGTGCCAGCTCACCATTACAGGGGGATAATGAAAAACTGTTTTTT
TRBV24-1	TRBJ1-2	few	TRBD1	CATSDAWTGLAGYTF	TGTGCCACCAGTGACGCTTGGACAGGGTTAGCTGGCTACACCTTC
TRBV20-1	TRBJ1-1	medium-sized	-	CSASGSGMHTEAFF	TGCAGTGCTAGTGGATCGGGGATGCACACTGAAGCTTTCTTT
TRBV28	TRBJ2-5	-	-	CASSLFATGSWVQYF	TGTGCCAGCAGTCTTTTCGCCACAGGGTCGTGGGTCCAGTACTTC
TRBV29-1	TRBJ2-7	medium-sized	TRBD1	CSVEVGTGSYEQYF	TGCAGCGTTGAAGTAGGGACAGGGTCCTACGAGCAGTACTTC
TRBV6-2/TRBV6-3	TRBJ2-7	medium-sized	-	CASGTYEQYF	TGTGCGTCCGGAACCTACGAGCAGTACTTC
TRBV7-2	TRBJ2-1	medium-sized	TRBD2	CASSTSGGQYNEQFF	TGTGCCAGCAGCACGAGCGGGGGGCAATACAATGAGCAGTTCTTC
TRBV5-4	TRBJ1-2	medium-sized	TRBD1	CASSGTGHGYTF	TGTGCCAGCAGCGGGACAGGTCACGGCTACACCTTC